Shown below are 22 T cell receptor beta chains from a single sample sequenced in a study of immune cell composition in non-small cell lung cancer (dated by TCRdb to the late 2010s). Library preparation was by the immunoSEQ multiplex PCR assay. TCRdb stores this immuneACCESS table with in-frame sequences only. Part of the clones is absent; in the studies checked, under half of the shortfall reflects unresolved V genes, and no reason is known for the rest. The sample includes 2,900 or so clones, with roughly 80% observed a single time. The leading ten clones occupy around 20% of the sample. The material sequenced was lung tumor tissue. These receptors came from a human donor with non-small cell lung cancer.

The chain combines TRBV6-5 with TRBJ1-4, with D unclear. Germline CDR1 MNHEY, CDR2 SVGAGI. Trimming took 0 bases from V and 5 from J, leaving 13 bases between them. The CDR3 has 16 residues. As DNA, the CDR3 is TGTGCCAGCAGTTACTCGTGGTCGCCGGGGAATGAAAAACTGTTTTTT. Its protein product is CASSYSWSPGNEKLFF.

The V and J genes are TRBV27 and TRBJ1-1; a possible D gene is TRBD1 (5 bases). Per the germline V gene, CDR1 is MNHEY and CDR2 is SMNVEV (reference sequence). The CDR3 is 12 residues long. The V end lost 5 bases, the J end lost 7 bases, and 11 bases lay between the germline ends. The CDR3 nucleotides are TGTGCCAGCAGTCAGGGAACGGGTGAAGCTTTCTTT. It is translated as CASSQGTGEAFF.

The V call is TRBV4-1, the J call TRBJ2-7, with TRBD2 as a possible D gene (6 bases). The CDR3 extends over 14 amino acids. V shed 0 bases and J shed 2 bases, with 8 bases lying between them. Germline CDR1 is MGHRA and CDR2 is YSYEKL. CDR3 nucleotide sequence: TGCGCCAGCAGCCAAGACCCGGGGGCCTACGAGCAGTACTTC. Translating it yields CASSQDPGAYEQYF.

The chain is built from TRBV29-1 and TRBJ2-2; D is unresolved. Trimming took 6 bases from V and 3 from J, leaving 11 bases between them. The germline V gene has CDR1 SQVTM and CDR2 ANQGSEA. The CDR3 has 13 amino acids. The CDR3 bases are TGCAGCGTGGCCAAAGAGGACACCGGGGAGCTGTTTTTT. The encoded protein is CSVAKEDTGELFF.

V gene TRBV9 combines with J gene TRBJ2-7; the D gene is possibly TRBD2 (6 bases). CDR1 is SGDLS and CDR2 is YYNGEE in the germline V gene. Trimming took off 0 bases at V and 3 bases at J, with 22 bases between the two ends. This CDR3 is built from 18 residues. The CDR3 DNA reads TGTGCCAGCAGCGTAGAAACCCCTCTGGCTAGCGCGGACTACGAGCAGTACTTC. As protein: CASSVETPLASADYEQYF.

This rearrangement joins TRBV27 to TRBJ2-7, with D perhaps matching TRBD1 (5 bases). Trimming removed 0 bases from V and 4 bases from J, with 10 bases in between. The CDR3 totals 14 residues. The germline CDR1 and CDR2 sequences are MNHEY and SMNVEV (reference sequence). The CDR3 sequence: CASSLSARGYEQYF. CDR3 in DNA: TGTGCCAGCAGTTTATCGGCTAGGGGTTACGAGCAGTACTTC.

The rearrangement uses TRBV6-6 and TRBJ1-3, with TRBD1 as a possible D gene (6 bases). Germline V gene sequence: CDR1 MNHNY, CDR2 SVGAGI (reference sequence). Trimming cost V 7 bases and J 0 bases, with 13 bases left between them. The CDR3 covers 15 residues. CDR3 protein: CASNPRGPSGNTIYF. The CDR3 region has the DNA TGTGCCAGCAACCCCAGGGGCCCCTCTGGAAACACCATATATTTT.

The chain recombines TRBV19 with TRBJ1-1; 8 bases align to TRBD1. V lost 5 bases to trimming and J lost 1 base; unmatched junction nucleotides: 9. The CDR3 is made up of 16 amino acids. Per germline, CDR1 LNHDA and CDR2 SQIVND (reference sequence). CDR3 in amino acids: CASSPLRTGRNTEAFF. CDR3 nucleotides: TGTGCCAGTAGTCCCCTTCGGACAGGGAGGAACACTGAAGCTTTCTTT.

This sequence joins TRBV6-6 and TRBJ2-1; TRBD2 aligns across 12 bases. V trimming: 8 bases; J trimming: 6 bases; junction bases outside the gene matches: 5. This CDR3 region has 14 residues. The germline gives CDR1 MNHNY, CDR2 SVGAGI (reference sequence). Written as DNA, the CDR3 is TGTGCCAGCCAAGGACTAGCGGGGCCCAATGAGCAGTTCTTC. Translated: CASQGLAGPNEQFF.

V gene TRBV7-8 combines with J gene TRBJ1-1; a weak D match, TRBD1 (5 bases). Trimming cost V 1 base and J 1 base, with 13 bases left between them. CDR3 length: 16 residues. Germline loops: CDR1 SGHVS, CDR2 FQNEAQ. DNA for the CDR3: TGTGCCAGCAGCTTAGGAAGGACATCCAAGAACACTGAAGCTTTCTTT. It is translated as CASSLGRTSKNTEAFF.

The rearrangement joins TRBV19 to TRBJ1-2, with D perhaps matching TRBD1 (5 bases). CDR1 and CDR2 (germline): LNHDA, SQIVND (reference sequence). The CDR3 consists of 15 residues. The V end was cut by 5 bases, the J end by 0 bases, with 13 bases between. The CDR3: CASSPSGGSNYGYTF. DNA for the CDR3: TGTGCCAGTAGTCCTTCGGGGGGTTCTAACTATGGCTACACCTTC.

The CDR3 bases are TGTGCCAGCAGTGAAGGGGACACCCTCTACGAGCAGTACTTC. Its translation is CASSEGDTLYEQYF. The genes are TRBV6-1 and TRBJ2-7, with a tentative D call TRBD1 (6 bases). The CDR3 sequence is 14 residues long. The V end was cut by 1 base, the J end by 3 bases, with 10 bases between. Germline values: CDR1 MNHNS, CDR2 SASEGT.

The chain carries TRBV13 and TRBJ1-2; 11 nucleotides agree with TRBD1. This CDR3 region has 15 residues. V was pared by 4 bases and J by 4 bases, with 5 bases of the junction left unmatched. CDR1 is PRHDT, CDR2 FYEKMQ, per germline (reference sequence). The CDR3 DNA is TGTGCCAGCAGCTCCTCCGGGACAGGGGGCTATGGCTACACCTTC. Amino acids: CASSSSGTGGYGYTF. Looking up the rest from reference TRBV13 and TRBJ1-2 gives the full variable domain: AAGVIQSPRHLIKEKRETATLKCYPIPRHDTVYWYQQGPGQDPQFLISFYEKMQSDKGSIPDRFSAQQFSDYHSELNMSSLELGDSALYFCASSSSGTGGYGYTFGSGTRLTVV.

The chain links TRBV4-3 to TRBJ1-4; TRBD1 is a possible D gene (5 bases). CDR1 is LGHNA and CDR2 is YSLEER in the germline V gene. The CDR3 spans 16 residues. V dropped 0 bases and J dropped 2 bases, with 10 bases sitting between them. The CDR3 DNA is TGCGCCAGCAGCCAAGAAGAGGGACTTACTAATGAAAAACTGTTTTTT. It codes for CASSQEEGLTNEKLFF.

This clone was observed a few times. This chain uses TRBV10-1 with TRBJ1-4, with 8 bases identical to TRBD1. J gave up 1 base and V 5 bases, and 6 bases lay outside the gene matches. CDR1 is WNHNN and CDR2 is SYGVQD in the germline V gene (reference sequence). CDR3 length: 16 amino acids. The CDR3 DNA reads as TGCGCCAGCAGTTGGACAGGGTATGGAACTAATGAAAAACTGTTTTTT. Translating gives CASSWTGYGTNEKLFF.

V and J are TRBV7-9 and TRBJ2-2; no clear D. V shed 4 bases and J shed 1 base, with 10 bases lying between them. CDR3 size: 15 residues. The germline V gene has CDR1 SEHNR and CDR2 FQNEAQ (reference sequence). The CDR3 loop is CASSSWAENTGELFF. The CDR3 nucleotides are TGTGCCAGCAGCTCATGGGCAGAGAACACCGGGGAGCTGTTTTTT. The whole variable domain, filled in from reference TRBV7-9 and TRBJ2-2, reads DTGVSQNPRHKITKRGQNVTFRCDPISEHNRLYWYRQTLGQGPEFLTYFQNEAQLEKSRLLSDRFSAERPKGSFSTLEIQRTEQGDSAMYLCASSSWAENTGELFFGEGSRLTVL.

The chain links TRBV5-5 to TRBJ2-7; 9 bases match TRBD1. J was trimmed by 2 bases and V by 4 bases; bases with no gene match: 10. The CDR3 is 16 residues long. CDR1 SGHKS and CDR2 YYEKEE come from the germline V gene (reference sequence). CDR3 in DNA: TGTGCCAGCAGCCTGACCCGCGGGACAGGGACCTACGAGCAGTACTTC. The encoded protein is CASSLTRGTGTYEQYF.

This clone has only one observation. V is TRBV10-1 and J is TRBJ2-5, with 7 bases lining up with TRBD1. This CDR3 region has 17 residues. The V gene's germline CDR1 is WNHNN and CDR2 SYGVQD (reference sequence). With V trimmed by 5 bases and J by 5 bases, 17 bases remained unmatched. The CDR3 region is CASSPLKLRQGQETQYF. Written as DNA, the CDR3 is TGCGCCAGCAGTCCGCTAAAACTACGACAGGGCCAGGAGACCCAGTACTTC.

This clone has more than one count but fewer than ten. V gene TRBV11-2 combines with J gene TRBJ1-6; no firm D call. The CDR3 covers 16 residues. V was cut by 2 bases and J by 0 bases, with 8 bases left in between. Germline lookup yields CDR1 SGHAT and CDR2 FQNNGV. Here the CDR3 reads CASSLIGSSYNSPLHF. The DNA of the CDR3 is TGTGCCAGCAGCTTAATCGGGAGCTCCTATAATTCACCCCTCCACTTT.

V and J are TRBV4-1 and TRBJ1-1; TRBD1 might be the D (5 bases). V lost 1 base and J 0 bases, leaving 15 bases between the germline ends. Germline V gene data show CDR1 as MGHRA and CDR2 as YSYEKL. The CDR3 consists of 17 residues. This chain's CDR3 is CASSQAPSGPLNTEAFF. The CDR3 DNA reads TGCGCCAGCAGCCAAGCGCCGTCAGGGCCATTGAACACTGAAGCTTTCTTT.

The V gene is TRBV7-2, the J gene TRBJ1-5, with 8 positions matching TRBD1. CDR1 and CDR2 from the germline V gene are SGHTA and FQGNSA. J was trimmed by 4 bases and V by 5 bases; bases with no gene match: 10. The CDR3 is made up of 16 amino acids. This CDR3 is CASSPSTGAHNQPQHF. In DNA form, the CDR3 reads TGTGCCAGCAGCCCGTCGACAGGGGCACATAATCAGCCCCAGCATTTT.

The CDR3 DNA reads as TGCGCCAGCAGGCAAAGACTAGCGGTGAACACCGGGGAGCTGTTTTTT. Encoded protein: CASRQRLAVNTGELFF. The rearrangement links TRBV4-3 to TRBJ2-2; 9 bases agree with TRBD2. V trimming: 6 bases; J trimming: 1 base; junction bases outside the gene matches: 6. The germline CDR1 and CDR2 sequences are LGHNA and YSLEER. This CDR3 contains 16 residues.